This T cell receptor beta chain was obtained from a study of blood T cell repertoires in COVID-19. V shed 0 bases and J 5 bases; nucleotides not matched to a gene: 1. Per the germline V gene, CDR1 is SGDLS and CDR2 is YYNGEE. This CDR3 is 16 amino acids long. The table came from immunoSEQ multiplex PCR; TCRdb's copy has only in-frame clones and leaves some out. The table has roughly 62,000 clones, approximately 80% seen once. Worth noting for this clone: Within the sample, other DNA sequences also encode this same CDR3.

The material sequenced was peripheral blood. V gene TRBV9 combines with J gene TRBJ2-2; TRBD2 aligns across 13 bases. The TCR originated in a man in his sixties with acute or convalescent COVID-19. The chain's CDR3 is CASSVEGLAGTGELFF. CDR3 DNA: TGTGCCAGCAGCGTAGAGGGACTAGCGGGGACCGGGGAGCTGTTTTTT.